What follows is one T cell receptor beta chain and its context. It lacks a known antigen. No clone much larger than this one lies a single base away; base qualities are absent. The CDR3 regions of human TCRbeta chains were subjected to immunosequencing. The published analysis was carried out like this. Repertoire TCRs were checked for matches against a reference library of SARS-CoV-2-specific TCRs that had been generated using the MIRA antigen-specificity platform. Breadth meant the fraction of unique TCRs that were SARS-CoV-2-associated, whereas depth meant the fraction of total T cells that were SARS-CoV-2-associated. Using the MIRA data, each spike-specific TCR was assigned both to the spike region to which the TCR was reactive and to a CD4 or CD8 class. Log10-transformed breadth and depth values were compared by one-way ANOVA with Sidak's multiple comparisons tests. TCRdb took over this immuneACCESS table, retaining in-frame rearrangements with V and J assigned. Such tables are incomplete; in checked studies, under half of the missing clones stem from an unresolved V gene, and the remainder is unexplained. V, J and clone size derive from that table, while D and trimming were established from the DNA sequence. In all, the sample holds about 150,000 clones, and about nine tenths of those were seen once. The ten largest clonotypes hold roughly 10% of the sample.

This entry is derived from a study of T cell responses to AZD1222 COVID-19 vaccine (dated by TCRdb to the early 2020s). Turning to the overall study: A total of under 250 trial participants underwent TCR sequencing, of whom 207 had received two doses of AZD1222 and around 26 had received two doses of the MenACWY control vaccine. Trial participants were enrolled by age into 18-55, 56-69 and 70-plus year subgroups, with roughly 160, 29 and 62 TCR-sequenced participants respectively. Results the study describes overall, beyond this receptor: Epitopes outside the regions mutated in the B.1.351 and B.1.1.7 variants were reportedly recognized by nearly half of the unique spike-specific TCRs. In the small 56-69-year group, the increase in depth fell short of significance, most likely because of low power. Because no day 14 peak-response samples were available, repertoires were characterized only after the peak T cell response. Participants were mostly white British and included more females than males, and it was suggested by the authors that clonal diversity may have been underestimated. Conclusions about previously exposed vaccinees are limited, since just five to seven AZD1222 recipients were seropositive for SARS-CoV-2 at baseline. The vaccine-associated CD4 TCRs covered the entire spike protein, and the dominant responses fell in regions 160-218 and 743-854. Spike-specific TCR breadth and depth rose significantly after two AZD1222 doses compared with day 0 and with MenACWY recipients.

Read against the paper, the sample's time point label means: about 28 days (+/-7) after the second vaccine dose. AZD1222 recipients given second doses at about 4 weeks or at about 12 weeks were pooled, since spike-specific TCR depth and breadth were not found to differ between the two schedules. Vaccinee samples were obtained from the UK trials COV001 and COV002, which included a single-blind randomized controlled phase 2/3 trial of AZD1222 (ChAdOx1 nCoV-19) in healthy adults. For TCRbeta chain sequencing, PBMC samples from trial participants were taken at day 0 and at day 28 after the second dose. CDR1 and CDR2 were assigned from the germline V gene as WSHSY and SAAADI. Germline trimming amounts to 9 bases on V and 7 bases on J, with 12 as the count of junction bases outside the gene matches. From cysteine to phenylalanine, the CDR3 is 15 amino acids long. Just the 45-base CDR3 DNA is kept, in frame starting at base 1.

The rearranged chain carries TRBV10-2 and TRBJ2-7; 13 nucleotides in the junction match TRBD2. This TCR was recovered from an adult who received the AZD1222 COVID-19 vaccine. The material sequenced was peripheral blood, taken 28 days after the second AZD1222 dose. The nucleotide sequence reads TGCGCCAGTAAAAAAGGACTAGCGGGAGTTAATGAGCAGTACTTC. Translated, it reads CASKKGLAGVNEQYF.